The subject of this entry is one T cell receptor beta chain. What it binds is not known. In the same sample, other DNA sequences code for this CDR3. A multiplex PCR was run with 60 Vbeta primers and 13 Jbeta primers. Clones were sequenced by immunoSEQ multiplex PCR, and TCRdb holds only the in-frame ones, with some missing. The table lists over 150,000 clones, around 68% of them singletons, with 1.1% to 1.5% in the top ten. The sample originates from a study of cytomegalovirus exposure and HLA in healthy donors. General study points: Immune exposure information available was restricted to CMV serostatus. Overall, approximately 150 TCR beta chains were annotated as cytomegalovirus-associated.

CDR1 and CDR2 from the germline V gene are SGHNT and YYREEE (reference sequence). V was clipped by 2 bases and J by 1 base; unmatched bases: 4. This CDR3 spans 15 amino acids. The sequenced sample consisted of PBMCs. The TCR originated in a man aged 50 to 59 in good health and CMV-seronegative. The chain employs TRBV5-4 and TRBJ2-3, with 7 bases fitting TRBD2. In nucleotides, the CDR3 is TGTGCCAGCAGCTTTAGTAGCGGGCGCACAGATACGCAGTATTTT. This codes for CASSFSSGRTDTQYF. The variable domain in full, completed from reference TRBV5-4 and TRBJ2-3, reads ETGVTQSPTHLIKTRGQQVTLRCSSQSGHNTVSWYQQALGQGPQFIFQYYREEENGRGNFPPRFSGLQFPNYSSELNVNALELDDSALYLCASSFSSGRTDTQYFGPGTRLTVL.